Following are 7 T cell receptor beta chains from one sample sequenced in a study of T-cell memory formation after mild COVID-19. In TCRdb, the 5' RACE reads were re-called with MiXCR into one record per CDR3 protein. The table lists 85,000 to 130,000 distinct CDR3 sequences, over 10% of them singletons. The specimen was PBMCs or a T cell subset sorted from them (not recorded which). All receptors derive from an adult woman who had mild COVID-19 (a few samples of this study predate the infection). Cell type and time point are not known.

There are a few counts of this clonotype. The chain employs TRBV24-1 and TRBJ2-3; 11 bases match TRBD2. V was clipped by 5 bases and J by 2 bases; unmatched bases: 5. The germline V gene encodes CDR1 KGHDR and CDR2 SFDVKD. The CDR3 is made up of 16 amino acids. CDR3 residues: CATSGLTSGTTDTQYF. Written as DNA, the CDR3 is TGTGCCACCAGTGGCTTGACTAGCGGGACCACAGATACGCAGTATTTT.

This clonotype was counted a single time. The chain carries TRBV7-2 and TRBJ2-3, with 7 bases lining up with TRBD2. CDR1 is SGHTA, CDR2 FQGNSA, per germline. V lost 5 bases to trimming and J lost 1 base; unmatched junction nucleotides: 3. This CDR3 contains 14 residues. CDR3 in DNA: TGTGCCAGCAGCGTACGGGGGGGCACAGATACGCAGTATTTT. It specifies CASSVRGGTDTQYF.

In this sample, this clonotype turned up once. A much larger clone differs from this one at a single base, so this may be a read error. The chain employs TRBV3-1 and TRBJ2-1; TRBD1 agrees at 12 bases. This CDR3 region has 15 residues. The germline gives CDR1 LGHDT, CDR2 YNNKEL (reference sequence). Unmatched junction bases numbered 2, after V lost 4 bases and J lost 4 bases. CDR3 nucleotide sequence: TGTGCCAGCAGCCGGGGACAGGGGGCTTACAATGAGCAGTTCTTC. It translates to CASSRGQGAYNEQFF.

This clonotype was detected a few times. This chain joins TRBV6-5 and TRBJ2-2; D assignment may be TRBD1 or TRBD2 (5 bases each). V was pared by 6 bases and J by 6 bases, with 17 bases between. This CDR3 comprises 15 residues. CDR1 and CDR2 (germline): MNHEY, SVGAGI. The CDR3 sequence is CASRGVVGSSGELFF. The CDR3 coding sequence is TGTGCCAGCAGGGGGGTCGTTGGGTCGTCCGGGGAGCTGTTTTTT.

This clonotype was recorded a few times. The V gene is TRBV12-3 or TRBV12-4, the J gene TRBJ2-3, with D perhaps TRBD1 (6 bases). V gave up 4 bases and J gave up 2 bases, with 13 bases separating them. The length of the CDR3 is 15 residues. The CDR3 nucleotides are TGTGCCAGCAGTTCACAGGGCACCTCCACAGATACGCAGTATTTT. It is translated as CASSSQGTSTDTQYF.

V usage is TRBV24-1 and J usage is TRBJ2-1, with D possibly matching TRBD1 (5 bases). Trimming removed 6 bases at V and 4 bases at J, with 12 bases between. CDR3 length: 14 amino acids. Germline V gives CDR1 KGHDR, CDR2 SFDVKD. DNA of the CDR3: TGTGCCACCAGTCATGACAGTTCTTACAATGAGCAGTTCTTC. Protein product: CATSHDSSYNEQFF.

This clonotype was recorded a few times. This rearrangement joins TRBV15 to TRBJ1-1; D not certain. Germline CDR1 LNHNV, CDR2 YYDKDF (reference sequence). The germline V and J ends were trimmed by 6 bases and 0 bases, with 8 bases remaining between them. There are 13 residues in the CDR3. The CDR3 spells CATSPGMNTEAFF. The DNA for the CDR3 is TGTGCCACCAGTCCCGGGATGAACACTGAAGCTTTCTTT.